The next 13 T cell receptor beta chains were all read from a single sample in a study of T-cell reconstitution after alpha-beta-depleted transplantation in children. Preparation of the TCRbeta library was carried out with unique molecular identifiers. One entry per CDR3 protein, called by TCRdb with MiXCR from the PCR reads. The data contain over 150,000 distinct CDR3 sequences, less than 15% of them seen just once; the ten biggest clones take up under 15%. This material consisted of PBMCs from the stem cell graft donor, taken from the stem cell graft. The source of these receptors is a human donor who donated a stem cell graft to a child with acute lymphoblastic leukemia.

This clonotype has at least ten counts. The chain has TRBV20-1 and TRBJ2-4, with TRBD2 matching over 10 bases. The length of the CDR3 is 14 residues. V gave up 4 bases and J gave up 8 bases; unmatched junction bases: 8. The germline V gene has CDR1 DFQATT and CDR2 SNEGSKA (reference sequence). As DNA, the CDR3 is TGCAGTGCTACTCAAGCGGGAGGGGCTGACATTCAGTACTTC. Protein sequence: CSATQAGGADIQYF.

This clonotype was seen many times. The V call is TRBV29-1, the J call TRBJ2-7; D is uncertain. This CDR3 has 11 amino acids. Germline V gene data show CDR1 as SQVTM and CDR2 as ANQGSEA. The V and J ends lost 7 bases and 5 bases respectively, with 12 bases between them. CDR3 region: CSAEWVDEQYF. CDR3 DNA: TGCAGCGCGGAGTGGGTGGACGAGCAGTACTTC.

This clonotype appeared many times. V and J are TRBV5-6 and TRBJ2-6, with D perhaps TRBD2 (6 bases). The CDR3 consists of 16 residues. CDR1 is SGHDT and CDR2 is YYEEEE in the germline V gene. V was trimmed by 4 bases and J by 0 bases, leaving 11 bases between them. DNA of the CDR3: TGTGCCAGCAGCCCCTGGAGGGTCTCTGGGGCCAACGTCCTGACTTTC. It is translated as CASSPWRVSGANVLTF.

This clonotype was detected ten times or more. The chain links TRBV6-5 to TRBJ2-4, with no clear D. Trimming pared 0 bases from V and 1 base from J, leaving 4 bases between. Germline-derived CDR1 and CDR2 are MNHEY and SVGAGI. The CDR3 runs to 14 residues. In nucleotides, the CDR3 is TGTGCCAGCAGTTACTCCCAGGCCAAAAACATTCAGTACTTC. It yields the protein CASSYSQAKNIQYF.

This clonotype was counted at least ten times. This chain links TRBV7-9 with TRBJ2-2, with D possibly being TRBD1 (6 bases). Deletions cut 4 bases from V and 5 bases from J, with 14 bases between. This CDR3 has 15 residues. The V gene's germline CDR1 is SEHNR and CDR2 FQNEAQ (reference sequence). The CDR3 DNA reads as TGTGCCAGCAGCTCGGACAGACTACTGACCGGGGAGCTGTTTTTT. Protein product: CASSSDRLLTGELFF.

A note on this clonotype: This may arise from a read error, as a much more abundant clone is one base away. The chain combines TRBV9 with TRBJ2-5; 7 bases align to TRBD2. The CDR3 covers 14 residues. Germline values: CDR1 SGDLS, CDR2 YYNGEE. Losses at the gene ends were 1 base for V and 6 bases for J; bases not matched to a gene: 6. The CDR3 DNA follows: TGTGCCAGCAGCGTACTAGCGGAGCAACAGACCCAGTACTTC. This translates into CASSVLAEQQTQYF. Looking up the rest from reference TRBV9 and TRBJ2-5 gives the full variable domain: DSGVTQTPKHLITATGQRVTLRCSPRSGDLSVYWYQQSLDQGLQFLIQYYNGEERAKGNILERFSAQQFPDLHSELNLSSLELGDSALYFCASSVLAEQQTQYFGPGTRLLVL.

This clonotype has at least ten counts. The CDR3 nucleotides read TGCGCCAGCAGCAGGACTAGCACCTCCTACAATGAGCAGTTCTTC. Translation gives CASSRTSTSYNEQFF. The rearrangement joins TRBV5-1 to TRBJ2-1; 8 bases match TRBD2. Germline CDR1 is SGHRS and CDR2 is YFSETQ. The J segment lost 0 bases and the V segment lost 4 bases, leaving 3 bases of the junction unmatched. The CDR3 spans 15 residues.

The J gene is TRBJ2-2, the V gene TRBV20-1; D is possibly TRBD2 (6 bases). The length of the CDR3 is 14 residues. The ends were cut back, 6 bases at V and 5 bases at J, with 16 bases in the middle. In germline, CDR1 is DFQATT, CDR2 SNEGSKA (reference sequence). In DNA, the CDR3 is TGCAGTGCCGCACCGGGACTGGATACCGGGGAGCTGTTTTTT. As protein: CSAAPGLDTGELFF.

This clonotype was counted at least ten times. V gene TRBV5-1 combines with J gene TRBJ2-1; TRBD2 agrees at 12 bases. This CDR3 comprises 16 residues. CDR1 SGHRS and CDR2 YFSETQ come from the germline V gene. Losses at the gene ends were 4 bases for V and 5 bases for J; bases not matched to a gene: 7. The CDR3 reads CASSPLAGGYDNEQFF. CDR3 DNA: TGCGCCAGCAGCCCACTAGCGGGAGGTTACGACAATGAGCAGTTCTTC.

This clonotype was recorded at least ten times. The chain combines TRBV5-6 with TRBJ2-3, with D tentatively TRBD2 (5 bases). This CDR3 spans 12 amino acids. The germline V and J ends were trimmed by 6 bases and 7 bases, with 12 bases remaining between them. Germline lookup yields CDR1 SGHDT and CDR2 YYEEEE. The CDR3 loop is CASTRGFNTQYF. CDR3 nucleotide sequence: TGTGCCAGCACCCGAGGGTTCAATACGCAGTATTTT.

This clonotype was seen repeatedly, ten times or more. The V and J genes are TRBV11-2 and TRBJ2-3; 8 nucleotides match TRBD1. This CDR3 spans 17 amino acids. The ends lost 1 base at V and 1 base at J; junction bases unmatched: 7. Germline lookup yields CDR1 SGHAT and CDR2 FQNNGV. The CDR3 here is CASSLGAGGVRTDTQYF. Written as DNA, the CDR3 is TGTGCCAGCAGCTTAGGTGCAGGGGGCGTTCGCACAGATACGCAGTATTTT.

This clonotype was recorded a few times. The rearrangement joins TRBV5-6 to TRBJ1-2, with D possibly matching TRBD1 (6 bases). Trimming removed 0 bases from V and 8 bases from J, with 17 bases in between. The CDR3 totals 15 residues. Germline-derived CDR1 and CDR2 are SGHDT and YYEEEE. The CDR3 region has the DNA TGTGCCAGCAGCTTGGGGACAGAGAGCACCTTCGGCTACACCTTC. It is translated as CASSLGTESTFGYTF.

A single count supports this clonotype. The rearrangement links TRBV7-9 to TRBJ2-1; the match to TRBD1 covers 9 bases. This CDR3 region has 17 residues. V lost 4 bases, J lost 7 bases, and 14 bases stayed unmatched. Germline values: CDR1 SEHNR, CDR2 FQNEAQ (reference sequence). The CDR3 sequence is CASSSEMDRGRENEQFF. The CDR3 DNA sequence: TGTGCCAGCAGCTCGGAAATGGACAGGGGCAGGGAGAATGAGCAGTTCTTC.